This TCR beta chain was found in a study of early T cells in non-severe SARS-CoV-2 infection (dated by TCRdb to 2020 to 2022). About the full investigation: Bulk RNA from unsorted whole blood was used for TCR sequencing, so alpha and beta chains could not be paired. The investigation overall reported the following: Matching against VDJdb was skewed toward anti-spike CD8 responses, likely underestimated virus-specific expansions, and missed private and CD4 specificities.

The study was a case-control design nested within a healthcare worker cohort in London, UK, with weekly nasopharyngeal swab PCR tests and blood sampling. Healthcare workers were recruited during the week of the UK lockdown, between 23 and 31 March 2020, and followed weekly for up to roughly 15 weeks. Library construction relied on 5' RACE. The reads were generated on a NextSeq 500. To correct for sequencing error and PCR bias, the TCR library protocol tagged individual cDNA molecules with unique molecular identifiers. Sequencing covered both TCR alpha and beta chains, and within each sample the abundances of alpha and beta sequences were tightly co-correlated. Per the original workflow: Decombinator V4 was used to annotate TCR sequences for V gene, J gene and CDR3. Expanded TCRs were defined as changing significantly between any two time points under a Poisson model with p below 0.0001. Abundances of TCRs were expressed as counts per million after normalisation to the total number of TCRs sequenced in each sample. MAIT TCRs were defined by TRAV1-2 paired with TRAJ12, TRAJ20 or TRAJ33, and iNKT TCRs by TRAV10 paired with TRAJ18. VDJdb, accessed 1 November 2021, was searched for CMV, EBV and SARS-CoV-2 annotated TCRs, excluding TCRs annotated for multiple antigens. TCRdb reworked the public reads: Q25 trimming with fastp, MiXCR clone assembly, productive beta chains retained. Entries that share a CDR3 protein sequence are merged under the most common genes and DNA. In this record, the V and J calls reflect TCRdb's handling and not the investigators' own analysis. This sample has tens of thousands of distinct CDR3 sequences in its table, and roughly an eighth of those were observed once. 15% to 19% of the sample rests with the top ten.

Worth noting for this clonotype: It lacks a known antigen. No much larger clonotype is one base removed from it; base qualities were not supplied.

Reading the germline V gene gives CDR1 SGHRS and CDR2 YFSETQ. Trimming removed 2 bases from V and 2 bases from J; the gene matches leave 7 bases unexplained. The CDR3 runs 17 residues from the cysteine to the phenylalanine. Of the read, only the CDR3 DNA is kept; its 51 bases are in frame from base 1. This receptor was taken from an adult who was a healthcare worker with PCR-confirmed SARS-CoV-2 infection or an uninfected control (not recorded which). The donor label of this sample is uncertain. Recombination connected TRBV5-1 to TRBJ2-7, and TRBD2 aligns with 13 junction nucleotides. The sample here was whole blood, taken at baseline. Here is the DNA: TGCGCCAGCAGCTTACTACTAGCGGGAGGGGAAACCTACGAGCAGTACTTC. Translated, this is CASSLLLAGGETYEQYF.